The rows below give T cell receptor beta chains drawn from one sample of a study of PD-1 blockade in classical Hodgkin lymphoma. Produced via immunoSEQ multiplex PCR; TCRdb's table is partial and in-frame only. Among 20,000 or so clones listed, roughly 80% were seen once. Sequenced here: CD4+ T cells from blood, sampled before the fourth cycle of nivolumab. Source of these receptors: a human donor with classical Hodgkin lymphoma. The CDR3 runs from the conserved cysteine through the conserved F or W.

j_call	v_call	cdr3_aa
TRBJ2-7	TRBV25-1	CASSRQGAYEQYF
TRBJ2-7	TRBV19	CASSLGTSGPDNYEQYF
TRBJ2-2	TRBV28	CASSFIGAGAGELFF
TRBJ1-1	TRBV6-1	CASRQVFAFF
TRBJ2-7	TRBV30	CAWSPTLSGASYEQYF
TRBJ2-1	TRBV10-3	CAIKDDAYNEQFF
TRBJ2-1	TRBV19	CASSINTLGSNEQFF
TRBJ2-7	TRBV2	CASSEWRAYEQYF
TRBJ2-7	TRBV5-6	CASSYPDRESEQYF
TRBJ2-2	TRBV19	CASSQPLGLNTGELFF
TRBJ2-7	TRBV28	CASQRVAGGISYEQYF
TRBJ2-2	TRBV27	CASALGPGGYTGELFF
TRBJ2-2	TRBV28	CASSLTGSYHTGELFF
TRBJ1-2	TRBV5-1	CASSYDVGYGYTF
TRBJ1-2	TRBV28	CASSQTGGHGYTF
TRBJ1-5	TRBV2	CASSNTGGSNQPQHF
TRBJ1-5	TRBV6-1	CASSEGIGNQPQHF
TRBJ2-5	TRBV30	CAWSVGETQYF
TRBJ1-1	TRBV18	CASSPSGQGNTEAFF
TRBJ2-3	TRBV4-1	CASSQDWGGRANTDTQYF
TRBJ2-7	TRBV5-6	CASSLGAALRQYF
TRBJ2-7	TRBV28	CASSFRGSGYEQYF
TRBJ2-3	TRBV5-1	CASSLRQTDTQYF
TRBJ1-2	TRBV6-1	CASSEVGGYTF
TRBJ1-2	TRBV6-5	CASRHTSGGDYGYTF
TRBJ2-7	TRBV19	CASSIDGTGEGEQYF
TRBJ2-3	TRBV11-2	CASSSSAGGTDTQYF
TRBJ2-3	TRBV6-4	CASSDEEGDTQYF
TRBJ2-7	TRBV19	CASSITAGQPREQYF
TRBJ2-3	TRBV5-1	CASSLAFTDTQYF
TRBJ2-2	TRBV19	CASSIGDLNTGELFF
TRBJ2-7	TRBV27	CASSSPGLATYEQYF
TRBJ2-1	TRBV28	CGSDKAGSYNEQFF
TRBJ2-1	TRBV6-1	CASSDPGVYLDEQFF
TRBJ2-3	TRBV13	CASSLMPKDTQYF
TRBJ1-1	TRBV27	CASSWGPGRGFGEAFF
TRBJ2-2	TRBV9	CASRGTSGGNTGELFF
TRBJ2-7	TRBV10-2	CASSIRQGQLGEQYF
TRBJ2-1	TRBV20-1	CSAFHISEQFF
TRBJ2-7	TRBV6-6	CASSYSLAGTTYEQYF
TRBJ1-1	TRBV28	CASSPSGFAEAFF
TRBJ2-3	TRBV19	CASSPSRSTDTQYF
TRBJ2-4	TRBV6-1	CASTNTGAIQYF
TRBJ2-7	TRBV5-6	CASSLTGETYEQYF
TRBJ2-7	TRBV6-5	CASSQLLREGEQYF
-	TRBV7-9	CASSPPSLSSYEQYF
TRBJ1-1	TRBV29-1	CSVGIGTESSTEAFF
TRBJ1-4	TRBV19	CASSMVTTNEKLFF
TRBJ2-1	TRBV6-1	CASSEIPGSGSTFF
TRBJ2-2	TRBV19	CASSIVGGESGELFF
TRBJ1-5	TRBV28	CASSLPRSWGGQPQHF